The 9 T cell receptor beta chains below come from one sample, sequenced in a study of blood T cells in healthy people across ages. A sample-barcoded 5' primer and a J-beta primer mix were used in a second PCR of roughly 7 to 12 cycles. TCRdb itself ran the 5' RACE reads through MiXCR, one entry per CDR3 protein. The table includes almost 1 million distinct CDR3 sequences, roughly 50% detected once. Sample: blood. All receptors come from a woman aged 60 to 75 in good health.

This clonotype was seen a few times. The chain couples TRBV20-1 to TRBJ2-7; D might be TRBD1 (6 bases). The CDR3 has 15 amino acids. In germline, CDR1 is DFQATT, CDR2 SNEGSKA (reference sequence). Trimming took off 0 bases at V and 3 bases at J, with 15 bases between the two ends. The CDR3 region is CSARDVGAGYYEQYF. CDR3 nucleotide sequence: TGCAGTGCTAGAGATGTGGGGGCCGGATACTACGAGCAGTACTTC.

Only a few counts were recorded for this clonotype. This chain uses TRBV29-1 with TRBJ2-3; D is unresolved. V lost 7 bases to trimming and J lost 2 bases, with 13 bases between them. Germline values: CDR1 SQVTM, CDR2 ANQGSEA. The CDR3 has 13 amino acids. DNA for the CDR3: TGCAGCGGGAAGTATTTGATCACAGATACGCAGTATTTT. Its protein is CSGKYLITDTQYF.

The chain is built from TRBV5-1 and TRBJ2-7, with 7 positions matching TRBD2. The CDR3 is made up of 16 amino acids. The trim removed 0 bases at V and 5 bases at J, leaving 11 bases unmatched. Per germline, CDR1 SGHRS and CDR2 YFSETQ. The CDR3 coding sequence is TGCGCCAGCAGCTTGGCGCTTGCGGGAGCCCCGGACGAGCAGTACTTC. It is translated as CASSLALAGAPDEQYF.

This chain uses TRBV12-3 or TRBV12-4 with TRBJ1-1; D may be TRBD1 (6 bases). The CDR3 is made up of 12 amino acids. Trimming took 5 bases from V and 9 from J, leaving 13 bases between them. DNA for the CDR3: TGTGCCAGCAGTGGAGACAGGCGTCAAGCTTTCTTT. Its protein product is CASSGDRRQAFF.

A few counts support this clonotype. V is TRBV2 and J is TRBJ2-6, with 9 bases lining up with TRBD1. The germline V gene encodes CDR1 SNHLY and CDR2 FYNNEI. V lost 4 bases and J lost 2; bases outside the gene matches: 0. The length of the CDR3 is 15 residues. The CDR3 region is CASSGQGAGANVLTF. The CDR3 nucleotides read TGTGCCAGCAGTGGACAGGGGGCTGGGGCCAACGTCCTGACTTTC.

This clonotype has a handful of counts. The chain has TRBV10-3 and TRBJ2-5, with D tentatively TRBD1 or TRBD2 (6 bases each). The CDR3 is made up of 12 amino acids. The V end lost 5 bases, the J end lost 5 bases, and 9 bases lay between the germline ends. Germline V CDR1 and CDR2: ENHRY, SYGVKD. CDR3 DNA sequence: TGTGCCATCAGTCAGGGGAGGGAGACCCAGTACTTC. It specifies CAISQGRETQYF.

V and J are TRBV28 and TRBJ2-4, with D unclear. The J call could be wrong; TRBJ2-7 is a better fit for the DNA end. The CDR3 runs to 16 residues. Germline loops: CDR1 MDHEN, CDR2 SYDVKM. In DNA, the CDR3 is TGTGCCAGCAAATCGGGTTTCGGGCCGCAATCCTACGAGCAGTACTTC. This codes for CASKSGFGPQSYEQYF.

The sample holds a few counts of this clonotype. The genes are TRBV20-1 and TRBJ2-7, with 8 bases aligning to TRBD2. The V segment lost 7 bases and the J segment 1 base; nucleotides outside the gene matches: 9. Germline lookup yields CDR1 DFQATT and CDR2 SNEGSKA (reference sequence). The CDR3 contains 14 residues. The CDR3 DNA reads as TGCAGTGTCCCAGGGGCGGGAGGTTCCTACGAGCAGTACTTC. The encoded protein is CSVPGAGGSYEQYF.

This clonotype was counted between two and nine times. The genes are TRBV15 and TRBJ2-4; D is possibly TRBD2 (7 bases). V was shortened by 0 bases and J by 0 bases, with 18 bases between the two germline ends. The V gene's germline CDR1 is LNHNV and CDR2 YYDKDF (reference sequence). The CDR3 length is 19 residues. Here the CDR3 reads CATSRERGRASLAKNIQYF. CDR3 sequence (DNA): TGTGCCACCAGCAGAGAGAGGGGGAGGGCTAGTCTAGCCAAAAACATTCAGTACTTC.